A single sample is the source of the 32 T cell receptor beta chains below, sequenced in a study of glioma-infiltrating T cells. Amplification of TCR alpha and beta CDR3 regions from RNA used iRepertoire nested multiplex PCR. TCRdb reanalysed the multiplex PCR reads using MiXCR and keeps one entry per CDR3 protein. This sample has fewer than 4,000 distinct CDR3 sequences, with about 90% found just once. The specimen sequenced was glioma tissue, nonneoplastic brain tissue, or PBMCs (not recorded which). Receptor source: a human donor with low-grade glioma or glioblastoma, undergoing nonglioma brain surgery, or in good health (not recorded which).

The sample holds one count of this clonotype. This beta chain slipped into a library made for alpha chains as a stray read, so its size is not meaningful. The chain is built from TRBV6-2 or TRBV6-3 and TRBJ1-1; D unclear. The germline CDR1 and CDR2 sequences are MNHEY and SVGEGT. This CDR3 contains 12 residues. The V end lost 4 bases, the J end lost 5 bases, and 8 bases lay between the germline ends. CDR3 bases: TGTGCCAGCAGTTGCGGGGAAACTGAAGCTTTCTTT. This translates into CASSCGETEAFF.

With respect to this clonotype: The junction differs from germline at one of its ends, possibly a read error. This beta chain was picked up by a library intended for alpha chains and is off target, so its count carries little meaning. The genes are TRBV29-1 and TRBJ2-1; 10 bases map to TRBD2. Germline CDR1 is SQVTM and CDR2 is ANQGSEA. The CDR3 has 11 amino acids. CDR3 protein: CIGTSVGEQSF. CDR3 sequence (DNA): TGCATCGGGACTAGCGTGGGTGAGCAGTCCTTC.

The count of this clonotype is one. This beta chain represents an off-target read in a library built for alpha chains; its size is of limited meaning. The chain joins TRBV27 to TRBJ1-5; D not resolved. CDR3 size: 17 residues. Trimming left V 6 bases short and J 0 bases short, with 18 bases between. CDR1 and CDR2 from the germline V gene are MNHEY and SMNVEV (reference sequence). The CDR3 here is CASSQTYAVHSNQPQHF. For the CDR3, the DNA is TGTGCCAGCAGCCAAACCTACGCCGTGCATAGCAATCAGCCCCAGCATTTT.

Worth noting for this clonotype: The library was designed around alpha chains, so this beta chain is a stray read whose abundance carries little weight. This chain connects TRBV11-2 to TRBJ2-1; 10 bases align to TRBD2. Unmatched junction bases numbered 8, after V lost 1 base and J lost 8 bases. The CDR3 extends over 16 amino acids. Germline V CDR1 and CDR2: SGHAT, FQNNGV. This CDR3 reads CASSLASLAGVDEQFF. The CDR3 DNA follows: TGTGCCAGCAGCTTAGCGTCCCTAGCGGGAGTCGATGAGCAGTTCTTC.

On this clonotype itself: One end of the junction varies from germline; a read error may be responsible. Because this beta chain is a stray read in a library intended to capture alpha chains, its abundance should not be given much weight. J is TRBJ1-1 and V is TRBV7-9; D remains unclear. The length of the CDR3 is 15 residues. Germline V gene lookup returns CDR1 SEHNR and CDR2 FQNEAQ (reference sequence). CDR3 loop: CASSLVSGRNTEASF. CDR3 sequence (DNA): TGTGCCAGCAGCTTAGTTAGTGGCCGGAACACTGAAGCTTCCTTT.

Worth noting for this clonotype: Because this beta chain is a stray read in a library intended to capture alpha chains, its abundance should not be given much weight. This sequence joins TRBV19 and TRBJ1-1, with unresolved D. CDR3 length equals 11 residues. CDR1 and CDR2 from the germline V gene are LNHDA and SQIVND (reference sequence). V lost 5 bases and J lost 6, with 7 bases in between. CDR3 DNA: TGTGCCAGTAGTCGGAGGGCTGAAGCTTTCTTT. The encoded protein is CASSRRAEAFF. Using reference TRBV19 and TRBJ1-1 for the parts outside the CDR3, the full variable domain is DGGITQSPKYLFRKEGQNVTLSCEQNLNHDAMYWYRQDPGQGLRLIYYSQIVNDFQKGDIAEGYSVSREKKESFPLTVTSAQKNPTAFYLCASSRRAEAFFGQGTRLTVV.

Turning to this clonotype: At one end, the junction sequence differs from germline, possibly due to a read error. This beta chain came through as a stray read in a library set up for alpha chains, and its size says little. The chain carries TRBV10-2 and TRBJ2-7; a weak D match, TRBD2 (6 bases). Looked up from germline, CDR1 is WSHSY and CDR2 is SAAADI. This CDR3 contains 14 residues. The chain's CDR3 is CASSYSGRGREQYF. For the CDR3, the DNA is TGTGCCAGCAGTTACTCAGGGCGGGGAAGGGAGCAGTACTTC.

With regard to this clonotype: This beta chain came through as a stray read in a library set up for alpha chains, and its size says little. CDR3 sequence reads: CASSQAWRYGYTF. The CDR3 coding sequence is TGCGCCAGCAGCCAAGCCTGGCGATATGGCTACACCTTC. The V and J genes are TRBV4-1 and TRBJ1-2; D gene unclear. This CDR3 has 13 amino acids. Trimming stripped 1 base from V and 5 bases from J, with 8 bases between. CDR1 is MGHRA, CDR2 YSYEKL, per germline.

On this clonotype itself: In a library made to pick up alpha chains, this beta chain is a stray read with a size that means little. The V and J genes are TRBV6-9 and TRBJ2-1, with TRBD1 identical over 9 bases. CDR1 and CDR2 from the germline V gene are MNHGY and SVAAGI. V lost 4 bases to trimming and J lost 7 bases; unmatched junction nucleotides: 11. CDR3 length: 16 amino acids. The CDR3: CASSWLTGGAGNEQFF. The CDR3 nucleotides read TGTGCCAGCAGTTGGTTAACAGGGGGCGCGGGGAATGAGCAGTTCTTC.

Turning to this clonotype: This beta chain is an unintended read in a library built for alpha chains; its size means little. The V and J genes are TRBV6-6 and TRBJ2-5; D might be TRBD1 (5 bases). Per germline, CDR1 MNHNY and CDR2 SVGAGI (reference sequence). Trimming cost V 0 bases and J 0 bases, with 8 bases left between them. There are 15 residues in the CDR3. CDR3 nucleotides: TGTGCCAGCAGTTACTCATTCAGGGACCAAGAGACCCAGTACTTC. Amino acids: CASSYSFRDQETQYF.

As for this clonotype: The junction departs from the called germline gene at one end, perhaps through a read error. This beta chain is a stray read from a library made for alpha chains; its abundance is not meaningful. This chain uses TRBV20-1 with TRBJ2-1; weak D call: TRBD2 (6 bases). The CDR3 has 13 residues. Germline lookup yields CDR1 DFQATT and CDR2 SNEGSKA (reference sequence). The CDR3 loop reads CSALGDSHNEQFF. The CDR3, as DNA: TGCAGCGCTCTGGGGGACTCCCACAATGAGCAGTTCTTC.

This clonotype was observed once. Within a library made for alpha chains, this beta chain is off target, and its count is uninformative. The chain uses TRBV7-2 and TRBJ2-3; D is unresolved. Germline CDR1 SGHTA, CDR2 FQGNSA. The CDR3 is 14 residues long. V was shortened by 0 bases and J by 3 bases, with 7 bases between the two germline ends. CDR3 DNA sequence: TGTGCCAGCAGCTTAGCGCGGATAACAGATACGCAGTATTTT. The encoded protein is CASSLARITDTQYF.

On this clonotype: This beta chain slipped into a library made for alpha chains as a stray read, so its size is not meaningful. V is TRBV19 and J is TRBJ1-1; 8 bases map to TRBD1. The CDR3 runs to 15 residues. The germline V gene has CDR1 LNHDA and CDR2 SQIVND (reference sequence). Unmatched junction bases numbered 6, after V lost 6 bases and J lost 0 bases. The CDR3 here is CASRENRGVNTEAFF. CDR3 nucleotide sequence: TGTGCCAGTAGGGAAAACAGGGGGGTGAACACTGAAGCTTTCTTT.

With respect to this clonotype: This beta chain is a stray read from a library made for alpha chains; its abundance is not meaningful. The V gene is TRBV28, the J gene TRBJ1-3; no clear D. CDR1 is MDHEN and CDR2 is SYDVKM in the germline V gene. Deletions cut 7 bases from V and 9 bases from J, with 10 bases between. The CDR3 loop spans 11 amino acids. For the CDR3, the DNA is TGTGCCAGCACATACGATAGCACCATATATTTT. This codes for CASTYDSTIYF.

Concerning this clonotype: The size of this beta chain means little, since it is a stray read in a library made for alpha chains. The chain is built from TRBV6-1 and TRBJ2-3, with unresolved D. Trimming took 10 bases from V and 0 from J, leaving 8 bases between them. Germline V gives CDR1 MNHNS, CDR2 SASEGT. The CDR3 loop spans 12 amino acids. Written as DNA, the CDR3 is TGTGCCATCAAAGACAGCACAGATACGCAGTATTTT. Its translation is CAIKDSTDTQYF.

Points on this clonotype: A library prepared for alpha chains yielded this beta chain as an off-target read; its size is of little meaning. This rearrangement joins TRBV6-2 or TRBV6-3 to TRBJ1-5, with 7 bases fitting TRBD1. The length of the CDR3 is 14 residues. From germline, CDR1 is MNHEY and CDR2 SVGEGT. J was trimmed by 5 bases and V by 6 bases; bases with no gene match: 7. CDR3: CASSYDRADQPQHF. The CDR3 bases are TGTGCCAGCAGCTACGACAGGGCCGATCAGCCCCAGCATTTT.

With regard to this clonotype: Because the library targeted alpha chains, this beta chain is an off-target read whose size means little. The J gene is TRBJ2-1, the V gene TRBV6-2 or TRBV6-3, with D uncertain. The germline V and J ends were trimmed by 4 bases and 10 bases, with 17 bases remaining between them. Germline CDR1 MNHEY, CDR2 SVGEGT. This CDR3 spans 14 amino acids. The CDR3 region is CASSFHRQYGEQFF. CDR3 bases: TGTGCCAGCAGTTTCCATAGGCAATACGGCGAGCAGTTCTTC.

With regard to this clonotype: One junction end does not reproduce the germline sequence, and a read error may be involved. This beta chain is a stray read from a library made for alpha chains; its abundance is not meaningful. J is TRBJ1-1 and V is TRBV6-1; a possible D gene is TRBD1 (5 bases). This CDR3 region has 14 residues. CDR1 is MNHNS and CDR2 is SASEGT in the germline V gene. CDR3 amino acids: CASSGGGAATEAFF. The CDR3 region has the DNA TGTGCCAGCAGCGGTGGGGGAGCGGCCACTGAAGCTTTCTTC.

A word on this clonotype: One junction end disagrees with the germline gene, perhaps due to a read error. The library was designed around alpha chains, so this beta chain is a stray read whose abundance carries little weight. The chain carries TRBV6-1 and TRBJ1-5; D gene ambiguous. The CDR3 sequence is 15 residues long. Germline CDR1 reads MNHNS; CDR2 reads SASEGT. The CDR3, as DNA: TGTGCCAGCACCCTCAGCCGGGATAGCAATCAGCCCCAGCACTTT. Its translation: CASTLSRDSNQPQHF.

Worth noting for this clonotype: Found in a library prepared for alpha chains, this beta chain is an off-target read, and its abundance has little meaning. V and J are TRBV4-1 and TRBJ2-3; the D is unclear. The germline gives CDR1 MGHRA, CDR2 YSYEKL. The CDR3 runs 15 residues. V was trimmed by 1 base and J by 0 bases, leaving 8 bases between them. The CDR3 spells CASSQVRISTDTQYF. CDR3 DNA: TGCGCCAGCAGCCAAGTCCGCATTAGCACAGATACGCAGTATTTT.

As to this clonotype: Since it is a stray read in a library aimed at alpha chains, this beta chain has a size that is not meaningful. The CDR3 is CASSLRGYEQYF. DNA for the CDR3: TGTGCCAGCAGTTTGCGTGGCTACGAGCAGTACTTC. The rearrangement links TRBV28 to TRBJ2-7, with unresolved D. Germline CDR1 and CDR2: MDHEN and SYDVKM. Trimming pared 3 bases from V and 3 bases from J, leaving 6 bases between. The CDR3 covers 12 residues.

As to this clonotype: For a library built for alpha chains, this beta chain is a stray read; little rests on its size. The gene calls are TRBV7-2 and TRBJ2-1; 7 bases agree with TRBD2. Germline CDR1 SGHTA, CDR2 FQGNSA. V lost 1 base and J lost 7; bases outside the gene matches: 1. The length of the CDR3 is 13 residues. The CDR3 protein is CASSLVGGNEQFF. The CDR3 coding sequence is TGTGCCAGCAGCTTAGTCGGGGGGAATGAGCAGTTCTTC.

As concerns this clonotype: In a library made to pick up alpha chains, this beta chain is a stray read with a size that means little. The CDR3 loop reads CASRGHPGWETQYF. As DNA, the CDR3 is TGTGCCAGCAGGGGGCATCCGGGCTGGGAGACCCAGTACTTC. The V and J genes are TRBV6-5 and TRBJ2-5, with D tentatively TRBD1 (5 bases). Trimming took off 6 bases at V and 5 bases at J, with 16 bases between the two ends. The CDR3 runs 14 residues. Germline loops: CDR1 MNHEY, CDR2 SVGAGI.

As to this clonotype: For a library built for alpha chains, this beta chain is a stray read; little rests on its size. The chain links TRBV27 to TRBJ1-1; D not resolved. Germline V gives CDR1 MNHEY, CDR2 SMNVEV (reference sequence). The CDR3 is 14 amino acids. Trimming removed 2 bases at V and 0 bases at J, with 7 bases between. CDR3 bases: TGTGCCAGCAGTTTAACCATGTTGAACACTGAAGCTTTCTTT. This sequence encodes CASSLTMLNTEAFF.

About this clonotype: Within a library made for alpha chains, this beta chain is off target, and its count is uninformative. This chain links TRBV24-1 with TRBJ1-1; no clear D. Germline CDR1 reads KGHDR; CDR2 reads SFDVKD. Trimming left V 3 bases short and J 0 bases short, with 4 bases between. This CDR3 contains 13 residues. This chain's CDR3 is CATSDSMNTEAFF. CDR3 bases: TGTGCCACCAGTGATAGTATGAACACTGAAGCTTTCTTT.

The sample holds a few counts of this clonotype. As an off-target read in a library built for alpha chains, this beta chain has a frequency of little significance. The CDR3 DNA follows: TGCAGTGCAATCGACTCTATGACCACCGGGGAGCTGTTTTTT. This codes for CSAIDSMTTGELFF. The chain has TRBV20-1 and TRBJ2-2; D is uncertain. Trimming cost V 6 bases and J 4 bases, with 15 bases left between them. The germline CDR1 and CDR2 sequences are DFQATT and SNEGSKA (reference sequence). The CDR3 has 14 amino acids.

This clonotype came up once. Because this beta chain is a stray read in a library intended to capture alpha chains, its abundance should not be given much weight. This chain links TRBV20-1 with TRBJ2-5; the match to TRBD2 covers 7 bases. Germline values: CDR1 DFQATT, CDR2 SNEGSKA (reference sequence). The CDR3 has 15 amino acids. V was clipped by 3 bases and J by 9 bases; unmatched bases: 16. Written as DNA, the CDR3 is TGCAGTGCTAGGGATACCCTAGAGGGAGGGGAGGCCCAGTACTTC. Protein: CSARDTLEGGEAQYF.

The sample holds one count of this clonotype. Being off target in a library aimed at alpha chains, this beta chain has a size of little meaning. This chain joins TRBV7-2 and TRBJ1-3; 8 positions match TRBD1. J was trimmed by 3 bases and V by 6 bases; bases with no gene match: 7. Germline V gives CDR1 SGHTA, CDR2 FQGNSA. The CDR3 covers 15 residues. The CDR3 bases are TGTGCCAGCAGGCCTACAGGGGGTATTGGAAACACCATATATTTT. The encoded protein is CASRPTGGIGNTIYF.

Regarding this clonotype: Because the library targeted alpha chains, this beta chain is an off-target read whose size means little. The J gene is TRBJ2-1, the V gene TRBV7-2; D remains ambiguous. Germline values: CDR1 SGHTA, CDR2 FQGNSA. Trimming took off 1 base at V and 0 bases at J, with 10 bases between the two ends. The CDR3 totals 16 residues. The CDR3 sequence is CASSLVSYSSYNEQFF. The CDR3 coding sequence is TGTGCCAGCAGCTTAGTATCGTACAGCTCCTACAATGAGCAGTTCTTC.

With regard to this clonotype: The library was built for alpha chains, so this beta chain is an off-target read and its size means little. V and J are TRBV6-2 or TRBV6-3 and TRBJ2-1; the D gene is possibly TRBD1 (7 bases). This CDR3 comprises 15 residues. The V end lost 4 bases, the J end lost 4 bases, and 14 bases lay between the germline ends. Germline assignment: CDR1 MNHEY and CDR2 SVGEGT. As DNA, the CDR3 is TGTGCCAGCAGTTCCAGGGGGGCCACGTACAATGAGCAGTTCTTC. This encodes CASSSRGATYNEQFF.

Notes on this clonotype: This beta chain is off target for a library built for alpha chains, so its abundance means little. V gene TRBV6-1 combines with J gene TRBJ2-1; 9 positions agree with TRBD1. The germline V gene has CDR1 MNHNS and CDR2 SASEGT. The V segment lost 7 bases and the J segment 6 bases; nucleotides outside the gene matches: 13. CDR3 size: 16 residues. The chain's CDR3 is CASKRRHGQGINEQFF. For the CDR3, the DNA is TGTGCCAGCAAGAGGAGACACGGACAGGGGATCAATGAGCAGTTCTTC.

About this clonotype: This beta chain was picked up by a library intended for alpha chains and is off target, so its count carries little meaning. The J gene is TRBJ1-2, the V gene TRBV27; tentatively, D is TRBD1 (5 bases). The CDR3 contains 14 residues. V lost 2 bases and J 4 bases, leaving 11 bases between the germline ends. Germline CDR1 and CDR2: MNHEY and SMNVEV (reference sequence). CDR3 sequence: CASSLNGAAYGYTF. In DNA, the CDR3 is TGTGCCAGCAGTTTAAATGGGGCGGCCTATGGCTACACCTTC.